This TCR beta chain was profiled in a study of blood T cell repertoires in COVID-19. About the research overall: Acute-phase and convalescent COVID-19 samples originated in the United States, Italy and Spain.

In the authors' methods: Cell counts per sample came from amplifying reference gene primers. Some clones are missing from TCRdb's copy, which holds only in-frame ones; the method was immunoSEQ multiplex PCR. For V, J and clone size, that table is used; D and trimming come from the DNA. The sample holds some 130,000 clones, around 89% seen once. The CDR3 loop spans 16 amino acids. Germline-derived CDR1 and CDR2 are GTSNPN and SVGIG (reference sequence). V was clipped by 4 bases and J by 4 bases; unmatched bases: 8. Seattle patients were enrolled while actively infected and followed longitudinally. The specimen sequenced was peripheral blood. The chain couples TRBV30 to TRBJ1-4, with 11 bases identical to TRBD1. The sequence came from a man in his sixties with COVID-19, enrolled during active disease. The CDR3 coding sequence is TGTGCCTGGACCGCCGGACAGGGGGCGAGTAATGAAAAACTGTTTTTT. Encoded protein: CAWTAGQGASNEKLFF.